The next 2 T cell receptor beta chains were all read from a single sample in a study of regulatory T cells in long-lasting Graves disease listed by TCRdb under 2021. The meaning of the sample's time point label: newly diagnosed GD, antithyroid drugs for less than 3 months. For both TCR sequencing and RNA sequencing, RNA was extracted from PBMCs using TRIzol. The receptor library was made with multiplex PCR. For sequencing, an Illumina HiSeq 4000 was employed. CDR3 regions were amplified by Arm-PCR with iRepertoire HTBI primers to construct TCR beta libraries. TCRdb cleaned the public reads at Q25 with fastp, built clones with MiXCR and kept in-frame beta chains. Each entry merges the rows of one CDR3 protein and shows their most common DNA and genes. Recorded for this sample are about 440,000 distinct CDR3 sequences; 16% of them occurred a single time. The ten largest account for around 10% of the sample.

These data are also associated with another study on T cells in Graves' hyperthyroidism and ophthalmopathy.

Sample: peripheral blood mononuclear cells (PBMCs), taken at new diagnosis, from a patient treated with antithyroid drugs. These receptors came from a woman aged 25 to 45 with Graves disease. Donor details come from another sample of the same person, matched by shared clones.

The J gene is TRBJ2-3, the V gene TRBV20-1; D tentatively fits TRBD1 or TRBD2 (5 bases each). In germline, CDR1 is DFQATT, CDR2 SNEGSKA (reference sequence). CDR3 length: 16 residues. The V end was cut by 6 bases, the J end by 5 bases, with 24 bases between. As DNA, the CDR3 is TGCAGTGCGAAGACCCGGGACCCCGGCGGCGGAGATACGCAGTATTTT. It encodes CSAKTRDPGGGDTQYF.

This clonotype was seen repeatedly, ten times or more. The rearrangement joins TRBV20-1 to TRBJ2-5, with a weak D call TRBD2 (5 bases). V lost 4 bases and J lost 0, with 18 bases in between. There are 16 residues in the CDR3. Germline V gene sequence: CDR1 DFQATT, CDR2 SNEGSKA (reference sequence). The chain's CDR3 is CSATGLAIGYQETQYF. CDR3 nucleotide sequence: TGCAGTGCTACGGGCCTAGCAATAGGGTACCAAGAGACCCAGTACTTC.